This TCR beta chain originates from a study of CD8 T cells in ankylosing spondylitis. TCRdb processed the 5' RACE reads anew with MiXCR; each CDR3 protein has one entry. The table lists tens of thousands of distinct CDR3 sequences, 11% of them singletons. Trimming pared 7 bases from V and 0 bases from J, leaving 7 bases between. Per the germline V gene, CDR1 is MNHNY and CDR2 is SVGAGI (reference sequence). The CDR3 contains 13 residues. This clonotype was seen more than once but under ten times. The sequenced sample consisted of blood, either unsorted or a sorted T cell fraction (not recorded which). V gene TRBV6-6 combines with J gene TRBJ2-1; D is undetermined. This clonotype was obtained from a male donor with ankylosing spondylitis or in good health (not recorded which). The CDR3 region has the DNA TGTGCCAGCACCGAGGCCTCCTACAATGAGCAGTTCTTC. Protein sequence: CASTEASYNEQFF.